The present T cell receptor beta chain was sequenced within a study of T-cell memory formation after mild COVID-19. V was shortened by 6 bases and J by 6 bases, with 10 bases between the two germline ends. Germline CDR1 and CDR2: MNHEY and SVGEGT. The CDR3 covers 12 residues. Notes on the study in general: Clones that contracted from day 15 to 85 were balanced CD4/CD8, while later expanders leaned CD4+. There were some responding clones in pre-infection memory, which suggested that cross-reactive memory had joined.

TCRdb ran MiXCR on the 5' RACE reads and lists one entry per CDR3 protein. The data contain 130,000 to 150,000 distinct CDR3 sequences, about a fifth of them seen just once; the ten biggest clones take up around 2.5%. A word on this clonotype: The target antigen is unknown.

Source material: PBMCs or a T cell subset sorted from them (not recorded which). The chain couples TRBV6-2 or TRBV6-3 to TRBJ2-3; D is unresolved. This receptor was identified in an adult woman who had mild COVID-19 (a few samples of this study predate the infection). Cell type and time point are not known. The CDR3 sequence: CASSPGEDTQYF. The DNA for the CDR3 is TGTGCCAGCAGCCCCGGCGAGGATACGCAGTATTTT.